This TCR beta chain was obtained from a study of cytomegalovirus exposure and HLA in healthy donors. The V gene's germline CDR1 is PRHDT and CDR2 FYEKMQ (reference sequence). This CDR3 is built from 14 residues. V lost 0 bases to trimming and J lost 1 base, with 6 bases between them. In the case of this clone: The conserved phenylalanine or tryptophan normally closing the CDR3 is absent here, so this likely arose from a read error.

A multiplex PCR was run with 60 Vbeta primers and 13 Jbeta primers. TCRdb's table, derived via immunoSEQ multiplex PCR, lists solely in-frame clones and lacks some. Reported are 25,000 to 30,000 clones; the ten largest clones contain roughly 0.65%. The chain couples TRBV13 to TRBJ1-2; D not resolved. The sample was PBMCs. This sequence was found in a man younger than 45 in good health and CMV-seronegative. In DNA, the CDR3 is TGTGCCAGCAGCTTAGGCGGGGATAACTATGGCTACACCCTC. As protein: CASSLGGDNYGYTL.